A selection of T cell receptor beta chains follows, all from one sample in a study of blood T cell repertoires in COVID-19. Repertoires were generated with immunoSEQ multiplex PCR, while TCRdb's copy carries only in-frame clones and drops some. The sample includes about 88,000 clones, approximately 86% of them seen just once. The sample comprised peripheral blood. The origin of the receptors is a male donor with acute or convalescent COVID-19. Both conserved end residues are part of each CDR3. The D gene is left open where the match is weak. Where a row states a size, it is once, few, many or the class of an expanded clone; other rows omit it.

size,J,D,V,DNA,CDR3
-,TRBJ1-1,-,TRBV11-3,TGTGCCAGCAGCGAGAGAGGGAACACTGAAGCTTTCTTT,CASSERGNTEAFF
few,TRBJ2-1,-,TRBV9,TGTGCCAGCAGCGTACGAGGGATCGCCAATGAGCAGTTCTTC,CASSVRGIANEQFF
-,TRBJ2-1,-,TRBV10-3,TGTGCCATCAGGGGGGACACAGAATACAATGAGCAGTTCTTC,CAIRGDTEYNEQFF
-,TRBJ2-4,-,TRBV7-2,TGTGCCAGCAGCTTTGAGGGCGGGAACATTCAGTACTTC,CASSFEGGNIQYF
-,TRBJ1-5,TRBD1,TRBV4-1,TGCGCCAGCAGCCAAGTTATGTCAGGGGGAGGCAATCAGCCCCAGCATTTT,CASSQVMSGGGNQPQHF
-,TRBJ1-1,TRBD1,TRBV16,TGTGCCAGCAGCCAAGGATCGGGACAGGAAGCTTTCTTT,CASSQGSGQEAFF
-,TRBJ1-6,-,TRBV5-1,TGCGCCAGCAGCCCCCGCCCGGACTCCGATTCACCCCTCCACTTT,CASSPRPDSDSPLHF
once,TRBJ2-3,TRBD2,TRBV24-1,TGTGCCACCAGTGATGAGTTGGACACGGGAGGGGATACGCAGTATTTT,CATSDELDTGGDTQYF
-,TRBJ1-1,TRBD1,TRBV6-5,TGTGCCAGCAGTTACTCCCAAGCAGGGGGGAACACTGAAGCTTTCTTT,CASSYSQAGGNTEAFF
once,TRBJ2-5,TRBD2,TRBV14,TGTGCCAGCAGCCAACAGACTAGCGGGGGATACCAGTACTTC,CASSQQTSGGYQYF
few,TRBJ1-5,-,TRBV6-1,TGTGCCAGCAGTGAAACTGGGAGTTTCAATCAGCCCCAGCATTTT,CASSETGSFNQPQHF
-,TRBJ2-5,-,TRBV5-4,TGTGCCAGCAGCTTGGAGAACTTCAGGGGCTCAGAGACCCAGTACTTC,CASSLENFRGSETQYF
-,TRBJ1-1,TRBD1,TRBV30,TGTGCCTGGAGGGGACAGAGCATGTATAGAGCTTTCTTT,CAWRGQSMYRAFF
-,TRBJ1-5,TRBD1,TRBV19,TGTGCCAGTAGTACCACAGGGGGGGATCAGCCCCAGCATTTT,CASSTTGGDQPQHF
-,TRBJ2-3,-,TRBV5-1,TGCGCCAGCAGCTTGAGTACTCAACCAGATACGCAGTATTTT,CASSLSTQPDTQYF
-,TRBJ1-1,TRBD1,TRBV28,TGTGCCAGCAGTAGCGGACAGGGGATAAAAACTGAAGCTTTCTTT,CASSSGQGIKTEAFF
-,TRBJ2-3,TRBD2,TRBV5-1,TGCGCCAGCAGCTTGGTCCTAGCGGGGGCCACAGATACGCAGTATTTT,CASSLVLAGATDTQYF
-,TRBJ1-2,TRBD1,TRBV19,TGTGCCAGTAGGTTGCTGCCCGGACAGGGCTTTAACTATGGCTACACCTTC,CASRLLPGQGFNYGYTF
-,TRBJ2-2,-,TRBV18,TGTGCCAGCTCACCGGGACAGAACACCGGGGAGCTGTTTTTT,CASSPGQNTGELFF
once,TRBJ2-5,-,TRBV7-2,TGTGCCAGCAGCTTACGGGCAGGCGGGGAGACCCAGTACTTC,CASSLRAGGETQYF
-,TRBJ2-7,-,TRBV7-9,TGTGCCAGCAGCGACCGGGACTCAGACGAGCAGTACTTC,CASSDRDSDEQYF
-,TRBJ2-5,-,TRBV7-9,TGTGCCAGCAGCTTAAATGGGGGCGAAGAGACCCAGTACTTC,CASSLNGGEETQYF
-,TRBJ2-5,TRBD1,TRBV4-1,TGCGCCAGCAGCCAAGTTTCGACGGGACAGGGGCTTCAAGAGACCCAGTACTTC,CASSQVSTGQGLQETQYF
-,TRBJ2-5,-,TRBV5-1,TGCGCCAGCAGCCCGCCCGGGTCCAGCTTCCAAGAGACCCAGTACTTC,CASSPPGSSFQETQYF
-,TRBJ1-1,TRBD1,TRBV7-8,TGTGCCAGCAGCTTATCAGACAGGGGGCAGAGGCAAGCTTTCTTT,CASSLSDRGQRQAFF
-,TRBJ1-6,-,TRBV30,TGTGCCTGGAGTAAACAGGACTATAATTCACCCCTCCACTTT,CAWSKQDYNSPLHF
once,TRBJ2-3,TRBD2,TRBV11-2,TGTGCCAGCAGCCGGGGACTAGCTAGCACAGATACGCAGTATTTT,CASSRGLASTDTQYF
-,TRBJ1-6,TRBD1,TRBV6-1,TGTGCCAGCAGTGAAGTAGGCAGGGGGCAATCACCCCTCCACTTT,CASSEVGRGQSPLHF
-,TRBJ1-2,-,TRBV5-6,TGTGCCAGCAGCCCTGGGGCGAATGACTATGGCTACACCTTC,CASSPGANDYGYTF
-,TRBJ2-3,-,TRBV5-1,TGCGCCAGCGCTCTCCCGGGCACAGATACGCAGTATTTT,CASALPGTDTQYF
-,TRBJ2-3,-,TRBV6-5,TGTGCCAGCAGTTTTTCACAGGAGCTTAGCACAGATACGCAGTATTTT,CASSFSQELSTDTQYF
-,TRBJ2-1,TRBD1,TRBV2,TGTGCCAGCAGTCCTGGACAGGGCAGTGAGCAGTTCTTC,CASSPGQGSEQFF
-,TRBJ1-2,-,TRBV30,TGTGCCTGGACCCCTTTGACAGGAAATAACTATGGCTACACCTTC,CAWTPLTGNNYGYTF
-,TRBJ1-2,TRBD1,TRBV6-5,TGTGCCAGCAGTTACGGCGGGGACAGGGTAAATGGCTACACCTTC,CASSYGGDRVNGYTF
-,TRBJ2-2,TRBD1,TRBV28,TGTGCCAGCAACGCCGGGACAGGGCTCACCGGGGAGCTGTTTTTT,CASNAGTGLTGELFF
-,TRBJ1-3,-,TRBV7-2,TGTGCCAGCAGCCCGTCACGGGGGGCGGCTGGAAACACCATATATTTT,CASSPSRGAAGNTIYF
-,TRBJ2-2,-,TRBV7-2,TGTGCCAGCAGCTTACTGATGGGACACGCAGGGTTTACCGGGGAGCTGTTTTTT,CASSLLMGHAGFTGELFF
once,TRBJ2-1,TRBD1,TRBV5-5,TGTGCCAGCAGCTTGGACAGGGGGTGGGAGCAGTTCTTC,CASSLDRGWEQFF